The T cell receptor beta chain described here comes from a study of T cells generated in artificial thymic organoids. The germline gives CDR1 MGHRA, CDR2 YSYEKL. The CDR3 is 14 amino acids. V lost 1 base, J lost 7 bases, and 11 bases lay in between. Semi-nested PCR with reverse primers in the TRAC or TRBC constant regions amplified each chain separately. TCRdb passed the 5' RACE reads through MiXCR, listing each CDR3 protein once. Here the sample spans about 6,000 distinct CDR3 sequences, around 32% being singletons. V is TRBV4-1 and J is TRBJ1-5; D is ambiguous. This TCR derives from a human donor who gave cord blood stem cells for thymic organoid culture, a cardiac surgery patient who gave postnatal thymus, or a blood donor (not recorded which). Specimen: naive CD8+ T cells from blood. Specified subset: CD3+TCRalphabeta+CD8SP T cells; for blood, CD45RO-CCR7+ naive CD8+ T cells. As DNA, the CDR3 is TGCGCCAGCAGCCAAGGAGGCCCCACGCAGCCCCAGCATTTT. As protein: CASSQGGPTQPQHF.